Sequencing of this T cell receptor (beta chain) was carried out in a study of Ad26.COV2.S vaccination and SARS-CoV-2 variants. Study-wide context: Dosing was one shot or two shots 56 days apart.

This clone was detected only a few times. Antigen unknown. Findings and limits, study-wide: Reported findings describe substantial breadth in spike-specific CD8+ and CD4+ T cell responses following vaccination. The TCR breadth and depth analyses may have understated or missed part of the total T cell responses.

The sample's treatment: roughly 19 received Ad26.COV2.S at low or high dose, single or two shots; several received placebo; per-sample allocation not given. The investigators took samples on day 63 after the first vaccine or placebo injection. In Boston, an adult donor aged 18-55 years took part. V lost 2 bases to trimming and J lost 0 bases, with 16 bases between them. Germline CDR1 and CDR2: MGHRA and YSYEKL. The CDR3 contains 17 residues. The protocol was immunoSEQ multiplex PCR, while the TCRdb copy is restricted to in-frame clones and leaves out a portion. The sample lists about 350,000 clones; 75% to 90% were seen once.

The sample here was peripheral blood, taken in a trial of Ad26.COV2.S vaccine versus placebo. This TCR derives from a person between 18 and 60 years old who received the Ad26.COV2.S COVID-19 vaccine or a placebo. The chain employs TRBV4-1 and TRBJ2-5; D is possibly TRBD1 or TRBD2 (5 bases each). The CDR3 sequence is CASSQSPGPAYQETQYF. The CDR3 coding sequence is TGCGCCAGCAGCCAATCCCCGGGACCGGCGTACCAAGAGACCCAGTACTTC.